The sequence of this TCR beta chain was determined in a study of blood T cell repertoires in COVID-19. Study processing details: Quantification of nucleated cells was approximated via reference gene primer amplification. Assay: immunoSEQ multiplex PCR; the TCRdb copy retains only in-frame clones and omits some. V, J and clone size derive from that table, while D and trimming were established from the DNA sequence. There are fewer than 55,000 clones in the sample; over 80% occur only once, and 6.9% lies in the top ten. This CDR3 comprises 17 residues. The germline V and J ends were trimmed by 0 bases and 6 bases, with 17 bases remaining between them. Germline V gene lookup returns CDR1 KGHDR and CDR2 SFDVKD.

Material for sequencing was peripheral blood. The receptor was derived from a man aged 65 to 79 with active COVID-19. The genes are TRBV24-1 and TRBJ2-1; tentatively, D is TRBD1 (6 bases). Here the CDR3 reads CATSDLRGSPGGNEQFF. In DNA form, the CDR3 reads TGTGCCACCAGTGATTTGAGGGGGAGTCCCGGTGGCAATGAGCAGTTCTTC.